Here is one T cell receptor beta chain with its context. This entry is derived from a study of blood T cell repertoires in COVID-19. Study information: Whether acute or convalescent, the COVID-19 samples came from the United States, Italy and Spain.

In the authors' workflow: Estimation of nucleated cell counts relied on the amplification of reference gene primers. Assay used: immunoSEQ multiplex PCR; TCRdb lists only in-frame clones, some missing. Clonal size and the V and J genes are those of that table, whereas D and trimming came from the DNA. This table has roughly 150,000 clones, approximately 91% appearing once. Trimming took off 4 bases at V and 4 bases at J, with 11 bases between the two ends. The CDR3 spans 14 residues. Looked up from germline, CDR1 is SGDLS and CDR2 is YYNGEE. The sequence derives from a man aged 18 to 35 with acute or convalescent COVID-19. This chain joins TRBV9 and TRBJ2-2, with D perhaps matching TRBD2 (6 bases). The sample consisted of peripheral blood. The CDR3 is CASSPQGGTGELFF. In DNA form, the CDR3 reads TGTGCCAGCAGCCCCCAGGGAGGCACCGGGGAGCTGTTTTTT.